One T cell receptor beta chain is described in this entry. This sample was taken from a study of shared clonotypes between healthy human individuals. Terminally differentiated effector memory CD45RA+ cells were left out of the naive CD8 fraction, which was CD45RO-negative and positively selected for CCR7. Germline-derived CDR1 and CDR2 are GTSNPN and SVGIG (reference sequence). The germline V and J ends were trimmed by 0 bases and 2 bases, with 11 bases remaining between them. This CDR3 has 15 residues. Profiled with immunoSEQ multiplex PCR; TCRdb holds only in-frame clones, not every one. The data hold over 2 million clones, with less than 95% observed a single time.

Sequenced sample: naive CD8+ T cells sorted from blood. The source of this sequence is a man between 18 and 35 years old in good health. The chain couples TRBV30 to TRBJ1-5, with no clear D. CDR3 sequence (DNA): TGTGCCTGGAGTGTACAGCCTCTGGGCAATCAGCCCCAGCATTTT. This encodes CAWSVQPLGNQPQHF.